Listed here is a single TCR beta chain. This entry is derived from a study of cytomegalovirus exposure and HLA in healthy donors. The PCR employed 60 Vbeta primers together with 13 Jbeta primers. Only in-frame clones appear in the TCRdb table, and some are missing; sequencing was by immunoSEQ multiplex PCR. The sample lists roughly 150,000 clones; 70% were seen once. V trimming: 11 bases; J trimming: 1 base; junction bases outside the gene matches: 7. The CDR3 loop spans 14 amino acids. Germline V gives CDR1 SGHTA, CDR2 FQGNSA. This TCR came from a young man in good health and CMV-seropositive. The J gene is TRBJ2-1, the V gene TRBV7-2, with 8 bases matching TRBD2. Sequences were obtained from PBMCs. The CDR3 nucleotides are TGTGCCGTGTGGGCGGGAGGTTCCTACAATGAGCAGTTCTTC. It is translated as CAVWAGGSYNEQFF.